Each of the 26 T cell receptor beta chains below was sequenced from the same sample in a study of T cells in localized non-small cell lung cancer. Generated by immunoSEQ multiplex PCR, the TCRdb table keeps only in-frame clones and is missing some. The data hold roughly 1,300 clones, with 24% observed a single time. Specimen: lung tumor tissue, collected before any cancer treatment. All receptors derive from a male donor at least 60 years old with stage I lung adenocarcinoma.

Only a few counts were recorded for this clone. This sequence joins TRBV7-2 and TRBJ2-5; possibly TRBD2 for D (5 bases). This CDR3 is built from 14 residues. Germline CDR1 reads SGHTA; CDR2 reads FQGNSA. Trimming took off 2 bases at V and 4 bases at J, with 11 bases between the two ends. CDR3 amino acids: CASSLISRGETQYF. Written as DNA, the CDR3 is TGTGCCAGCAGCTTAATATCTCGGGGAGAGACCCAGTACTTC.

The V gene is TRBV19, the J gene TRBJ2-3; 7 positions agree with TRBD2. V was pared by 4 bases and J by 8 bases, with 12 bases of the junction left unmatched. CDR1 LNHDA and CDR2 SQIVND come from the germline V gene (reference sequence). This CDR3 is built from 15 residues. The CDR3 sequence is CASSRTVEAGVTQYF. As DNA, the CDR3 is TGTGCCAGTAGTAGGACTGTGGAGGCGGGAGTTACGCAGTATTTT.

In this sample, this clone turned up a few times. The J gene is TRBJ2-7, the V gene TRBV6-8, with 8 bases fitting TRBD1. The CDR3 sequence is 14 residues long. Trimming cost V 6 bases and J 6 bases; bases outside gene matches: 10. Germline V gene data show CDR1 as MNHGY and CDR2 as SAAAGT. CDR3 bases: TGTGCCAGCAGAGACAGGGGAGAGCATTTCGAGCAGTACTTC. It yields the protein CASRDRGEHFEQYF.

CDR3 amino acids: CASSHWDVSGANVLTF. As DNA, the CDR3 is TGTGCCAGCAGTCACTGGGACGTATCTGGGGCCAACGTCCTGACTTTC. The rearrangement joins TRBV9 to TRBJ2-6, with D perhaps being TRBD1 or TRBD2 (5 bases each). CDR1 is SGDLS and CDR2 is YYNGEE in the germline V gene. V lost 5 bases, J lost 1 base, and 13 bases lay in between. CDR3 length equals 16 residues.

This clone has only a few counts. The chain carries TRBV7-1 and TRBJ1-1; D gene uncertain. TRBV7-1 is placed among ORFs of uncertain function. Trimming left V 5 bases short and J 1 base short, with 8 bases between. The CDR3 length is 13 residues. The CDR3 DNA sequence: TGTGCCAGCAGCCGACGGGGGAACACTGAAGCTTTCTTT. Translating it yields CASSRRGNTEAFF.

This clone has more than one count but fewer than ten. V is TRBV9 and J is TRBJ2-1, with 7 bases that match TRBD1. Germline-derived CDR1 and CDR2 are SGDLS and YYNGEE. V was pared by 5 bases and J by 7 bases, with 15 bases of the junction left unmatched. This CDR3 has 16 residues. The CDR3 nucleotides are TGTGCCAGCAGTGAAAAGGGGGCGAGGGGTTTGAATGAGCAGTTCTTC. Its protein is CASSEKGARGLNEQFF.

V gene TRBV6-8 combines with J gene TRBJ2-5; D may be TRBD1 or TRBD2 (6 bases each). The CDR3 is 14 amino acids. Trimming shortened V by 5 bases and J by 4 bases, and 14 bases separated the two germline ends. The germline CDR1 and CDR2 sequences are MNHGY and SAAAGT. CDR3 protein: CASSRLQGGETQYF. The CDR3 DNA follows: TGTGCCAGCAGTAGACTACAGGGAGGAGAGACCCAGTACTTC.

This chain connects TRBV6-8 to TRBJ1-5; TRBD1 might be the D (6 bases). Germline CDR1 reads MNHGY; CDR2 reads SAAAGT. CDR3 length equals 14 residues. The germline V and J ends were trimmed by 7 bases and 1 base, with 11 bases remaining between them. As DNA, the CDR3 is TGTGCCAGCAAGTGGCAGGGGAGCAATCAGCCCCAGCATTTT. This translates into CASKWQGSNQPQHF.

This clone occurred a few times. V usage is TRBV11-3 and J usage is TRBJ1-5, with 8 nucleotides matching TRBD1. Germline lookup yields CDR1 SGHNT and CDR2 YENEEA. V was clipped by 8 bases and J by 2 bases; unmatched bases: 11. The CDR3 has 16 residues. CDR3 residues: CASPDCRGRGNQPQHF. Written as DNA, the CDR3 is TGTGCCAGCCCCGATTGCAGGGGGCGAGGCAATCAGCCCCAGCATTTT.

This clone was detected only a few times. The rearrangement links TRBV6-8 to TRBJ1-3; the D gene is possibly TRBD1 (5 bases). The CDR3 covers 14 residues. Trimming took off 0 bases at V and 6 bases at J, with 9 bases between the two ends. The germline CDR1 and CDR2 sequences are MNHGY and SAAAGT. The CDR3 sequence is CASSYSQGINTIYF. CDR3 coding DNA: TGTGCCAGCAGTTACTCGCAGGGAATAAACACCATATATTTT.

This rearrangement joins TRBV27 to TRBJ2-7; TRBD1 matches 9 bases. From germline, CDR1 is MNHEY and CDR2 SMNVEV (reference sequence). The CDR3 has 15 residues. J lost 6 bases, V lost 5 bases, and 11 bases had no gene match. This chain's CDR3 is CASSPNDRGDGEQYF. CDR3 nucleotides: TGTGCCAGCAGTCCAAACGACAGGGGGGACGGCGAGCAGTACTTC.

This clone is labeled large. The chain carries TRBV4-1 and TRBJ1-5; 8 bases match TRBD1. Germline values: CDR1 MGHRA, CDR2 YSYEKL. Unmatched junction bases numbered 12, after V lost 3 bases and J lost 5 bases. The CDR3 totals 17 residues. DNA for the CDR3: TGCGCCAGCAGCCATGAACCGGGACAGGTCGAGGATCAGCCCCAGCATTTT. Amino acid sequence: CASSHEPGQVEDQPQHF.

This clone has more than one count but fewer than ten. As DNA, the CDR3 is TGTGCCAGCAGCGTAGGTGGGGGGAGCGGCACTGAAGCTTTCTTT. Its translation: CASSVGGGSGTEAFF. The chain combines TRBV9 with TRBJ1-1; D might be TRBD1 (5 bases). The germline V gene has CDR1 SGDLS and CDR2 YYNGEE. The V end was cut by 0 bases, the J end by 4 bases, with 13 bases between. The CDR3 spans 15 residues.

The rearrangement uses TRBV19 and TRBJ2-3, with 16 bases that match TRBD2. With 5 bases clipped from V and 6 bases from J, the junction kept 8 bases outside the gene matches. Looked up from germline, CDR1 is LNHDA and CDR2 is SQIVND (reference sequence). The CDR3 runs 17 residues. The CDR3 reads CASSVGLAGGPYDTQYF. DNA for the CDR3: TGTGCCAGTAGTGTGGGACTAGCGGGGGGGCCCTATGATACGCAGTATTTT.

This clone was recorded once. Mismatch with germline at one junction end may stem from a read error. The chain employs TRBV10-2 and TRBJ2-7; 10 bases are shared with TRBD1. The CDR3 is 15 residues long. Germline CDR1 and CDR2: WSHSY and SAAADI. The CDR3, as DNA: TGCGCCAGCAGGGAGTATGTCGGGACAGGGGTCGAGCAGTACTTC. It encodes CASREYVGTGVEQYF.

This clone was seen a handful of times. V usage is TRBV5-1 and J usage is TRBJ1-1; weak D call: TRBD1 (5 bases). The germline gives CDR1 SGHRS, CDR2 YFSETQ. V was clipped by 3 bases and J by 0 bases, with 12 bases between them. This CDR3 region has 15 residues. Written as DNA, the CDR3 is TGCGCCAGCAGCTCGGATCAGGGCTTGAACACTGAAGCTTTCTTT. Its protein is CASSSDQGLNTEAFF.

This chain joins TRBV6-7 and TRBJ2-7, with 10 bases matching TRBD2. TRBV6-7 is sorted into the ORF group, with uncertain function. The CDR3 covers 11 residues. J was trimmed by 7 bases and V by 8 bases; bases with no gene match: 2. CDR3 sequence: CASLAGEEQYF. For the CDR3, the DNA is TGTGCCAGCCTAGCGGGAGAGGAGCAGTACTTC.

This clone showed up just a few times. The chain employs TRBV4-1 and TRBJ2-1; either TRBD1 or TRBD2 may fit D (5 bases each). V lost 0 bases, J lost 13 bases, and 25 bases lay in between. The length of the CDR3 is 17 residues. Germline assignment: CDR1 MGHRA and CDR2 YSYEKL. The CDR3 sequence is CASSQETDRDLARPQFF. Here the CDR3 DNA reads TGCGCCAGCAGCCAAGAAACTGACCGGGACCTAGCCCGACCTCAGTTCTTC.

This clone is deemed medium-sized. The chain couples TRBV6-8 to TRBJ2-1; the match to TRBD2 covers 13 bases. The CDR3 totals 18 residues. The ends lost 4 bases at V and 7 bases at J; junction bases unmatched: 13. The germline gives CDR1 MNHGY, CDR2 SAAAGT. This CDR3 is CASSSQTRTSGRGNEQFF. The CDR3 DNA is TGTGCCAGCAGTTCGCAAACCCGGACTAGCGGGAGAGGAAATGAGCAGTTCTTC.

This clone came up a few times. CDR3 protein: CASSTRGIRDTEAFF. The CDR3, as DNA: TGTGCCAGCTCGACGAGGGGGATTAGGGACACTGAAGCTTTCTTT. The chain has TRBV14 and TRBJ1-1, with D maybe TRBD1 (6 bases). V lost 8 bases, J lost 3 bases, and 19 bases lay in between. This CDR3 contains 15 residues. Germline CDR1 SGHDN, CDR2 FVKESK.

The J gene is TRBJ1-2, the V gene TRBV30; the D gene is possibly TRBD1 (5 bases). The ends were cut back, 3 bases at V and 1 base at J, with 9 bases in the middle. The germline V gene encodes CDR1 GTSNPN and CDR2 SVGIG (reference sequence). The CDR3 covers 13 residues. CDR3 region: CAWRWGDNYGYTF. As DNA, the CDR3 is TGTGCCTGGAGATGGGGGGATAACTATGGCTACACCTTC.

The chain couples TRBV6-8 to TRBJ1-1, with D possibly TRBD1 on 6 matching bases. Germline V lookup: CDR1 MNHGY, CDR2 SAAAGT. V dropped 6 bases and J dropped 0 bases, with 8 bases sitting between them. This CDR3 region has 13 residues. CDR3 region: CASSRTVNTEAFF. In nucleotides, the CDR3 is TGTGCCAGCAGCAGGACAGTGAACACTGAAGCTTTCTTT.

This chain links TRBV19 with TRBJ1-3; D is unresolved. The CDR3 spans 11 residues. Germline V CDR1 and CDR2: LNHDA, SQIVND (reference sequence). The germline V and J ends were trimmed by 7 bases and 8 bases, with 9 bases remaining between them. CDR3 loop: CASKRDYTIYF. The CDR3 nucleotides read TGTGCCAGTAAGAGGGATTACACCATATATTTT.

Concerning this clone: A read error may produce the germline difference seen at one junction end. V usage is TRBV19 and J usage is TRBJ2-7, with TRBD2 identical over 7 bases. There are 15 residues in the CDR3. Germline V gene data show CDR1 as LNHDA and CDR2 as SQIVND (reference sequence). CDR3 sequence reads: CASSSLPTSSFEQYF. The CDR3 DNA is TGTGCCAGTAGTTCCTTGCCGACTAGCTCCTTCGAGCAGTACTTC. The full variable domain, its missing parts supplied by reference TRBV19 and TRBJ2-7, is DGGITQSPKYLFRKEGQNVTLSCEQNLNHDAMYWYRQDPGQGLRLIYYSQIVNDFQKGDIAEGYSVSREKKESFPLTVTSAQKNPTAFYLCASSSLPTSSFEQYFGPGTRLTVT.

This clone is judged large. The chain is built from TRBV6-1 and TRBJ2-7; 7 positions match TRBD1. Looked up from germline, CDR1 is MNHNS and CDR2 is SASEGT. J was trimmed by 4 bases and V by 1 base; bases with no gene match: 10. CDR3 length equals 16 residues. CDR3 coding DNA: TGTGCCAGCAGTGAAGAGGGACAGTTGAGGTATTACGAGCAGTACTTC. Its protein is CASSEEGQLRYYEQYF.

By proportion, this clone is medium-sized (0.01 to 0.1%). The chain joins TRBV6-1 to TRBJ1-2; no definite D call. Trimming took 1 base from V and 8 from J, leaving 14 bases between them. This CDR3 contains 14 residues. In germline, CDR1 is MNHNS, CDR2 SASEGT. The CDR3 DNA reads as TGTGCCAGCAGTGAAGATGAGATCCTGGGGGGCTACACCTTC. It codes for CASSEDEILGGYTF.